This T cell receptor (beta chain) was found in a study of neurological immune-mediated disorders. This clonotype has at least ten counts. Using its own MiXCR run on the 5' RACE reads, TCRdb lists one record per CDR3 protein. Among some 87,000 distinct CDR3 sequences, almost 6% were seen once, and the ten largest hold over 7%. Germline V gene data show CDR1 as MGHRA and CDR2 as YSYEKL. Unmatched junction bases numbered 6, after V lost 5 bases and J lost 5 bases. The CDR3 has 14 residues. Documented time point: longitudinal time-point 2. The chain is built from TRBV4-1 and TRBJ2-1; 7 bases match TRBD1. The TCR sequence derives from a woman aged 55-70 years with multiple sclerosis. The sample comprised PBMCs. Written as DNA, the CDR3 is TGCGCCAGCAGCACCGGACAGGATAACAATGAGCAGTTCTTC. Amino acids: CASSTGQDNNEQFF.